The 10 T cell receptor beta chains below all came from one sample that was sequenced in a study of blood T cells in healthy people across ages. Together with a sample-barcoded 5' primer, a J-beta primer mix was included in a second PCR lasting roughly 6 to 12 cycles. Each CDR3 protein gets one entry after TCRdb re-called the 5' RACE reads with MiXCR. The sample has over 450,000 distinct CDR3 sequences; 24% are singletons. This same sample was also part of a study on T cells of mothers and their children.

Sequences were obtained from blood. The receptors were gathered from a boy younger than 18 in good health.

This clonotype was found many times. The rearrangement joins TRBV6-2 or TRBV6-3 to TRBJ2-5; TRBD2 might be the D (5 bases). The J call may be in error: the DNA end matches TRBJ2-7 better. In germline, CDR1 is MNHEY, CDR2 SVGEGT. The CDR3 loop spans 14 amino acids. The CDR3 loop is CASSYGESVDEQYF. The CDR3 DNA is TGTGCCAGCAGTTACGGGGAGAGCGTGGACGAGCAGTACTTC.

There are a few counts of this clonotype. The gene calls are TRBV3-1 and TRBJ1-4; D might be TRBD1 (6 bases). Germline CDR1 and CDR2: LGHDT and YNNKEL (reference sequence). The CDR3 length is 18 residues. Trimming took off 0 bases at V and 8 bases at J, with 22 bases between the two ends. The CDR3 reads CASSQDVEGAGVKEKLFF. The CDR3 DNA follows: TGTGCCAGCAGCCAAGACGTCGAAGGTGCAGGGGTTAAAGAAAAACTGTTTTTT.

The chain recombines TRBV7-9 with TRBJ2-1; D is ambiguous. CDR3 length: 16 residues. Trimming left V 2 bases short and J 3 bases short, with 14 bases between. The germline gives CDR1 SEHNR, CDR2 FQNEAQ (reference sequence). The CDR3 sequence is CASSLTSATYYNEQFF. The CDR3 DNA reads TGTGCCAGCAGCTTAACCAGTGCCACCTACTACAATGAGCAGTTCTTC.

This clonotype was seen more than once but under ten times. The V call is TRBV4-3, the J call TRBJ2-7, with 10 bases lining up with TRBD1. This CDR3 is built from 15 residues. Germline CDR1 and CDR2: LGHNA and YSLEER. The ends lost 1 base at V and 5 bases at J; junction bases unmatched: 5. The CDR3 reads CASSQGGQGFNEQYF. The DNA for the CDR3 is TGCGCCAGCAGCCAAGGGGGACAGGGGTTCAACGAGCAGTACTTC.

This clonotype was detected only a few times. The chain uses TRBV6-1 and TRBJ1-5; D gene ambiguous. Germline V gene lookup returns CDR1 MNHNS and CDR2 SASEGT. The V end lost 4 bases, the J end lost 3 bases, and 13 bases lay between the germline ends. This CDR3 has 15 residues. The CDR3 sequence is CASSVVAVSNQPQHF. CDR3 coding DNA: TGTGCCAGCAGTGTGGTAGCTGTCTCCAATCAGCCCCAGCATTTT.

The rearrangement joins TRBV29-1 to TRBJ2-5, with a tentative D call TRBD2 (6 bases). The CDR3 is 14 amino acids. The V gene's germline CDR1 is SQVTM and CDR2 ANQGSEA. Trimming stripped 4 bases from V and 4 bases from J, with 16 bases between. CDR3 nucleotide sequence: TGCAGCGTTGCTGGACTACACCGACGAGAGACCCAGTACTTC. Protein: CSVAGLHRRETQYF.

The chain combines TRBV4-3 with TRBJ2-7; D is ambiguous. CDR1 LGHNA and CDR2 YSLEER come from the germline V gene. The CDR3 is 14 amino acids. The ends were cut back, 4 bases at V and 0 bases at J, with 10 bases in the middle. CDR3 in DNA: TGCGCCAGCAGCCCCCAACCCAACTCCTACGAGCAGTACTTC. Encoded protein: CASSPQPNSYEQYF.

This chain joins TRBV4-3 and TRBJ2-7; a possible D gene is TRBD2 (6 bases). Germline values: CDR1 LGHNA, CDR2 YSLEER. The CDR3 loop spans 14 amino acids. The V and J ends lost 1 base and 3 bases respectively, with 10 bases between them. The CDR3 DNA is TGCGCCAGCAGCCAAGCTTGGAGGGACTACGAGCAGTACTTC. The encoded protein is CASSQAWRDYEQYF.

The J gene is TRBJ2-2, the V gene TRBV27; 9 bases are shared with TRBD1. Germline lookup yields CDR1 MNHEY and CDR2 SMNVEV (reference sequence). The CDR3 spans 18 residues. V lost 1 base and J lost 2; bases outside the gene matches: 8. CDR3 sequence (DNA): TGTGCCAGCAGTTTATTCGCGGTGACAGGGGGTAACACCGGGGAGCTGTTTTTT. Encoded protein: CASSLFAVTGGNTGELFF.

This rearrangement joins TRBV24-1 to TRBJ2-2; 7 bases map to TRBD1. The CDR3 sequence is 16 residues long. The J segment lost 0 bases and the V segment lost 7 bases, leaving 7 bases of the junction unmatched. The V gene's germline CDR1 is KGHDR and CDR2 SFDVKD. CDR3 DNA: TGTGCCACCAGCGTAAGAGGACAGGCGAACACCGGGGAGCTGTTTTTT. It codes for CATSVRGQANTGELFF.